A selection of T cell receptor beta chains follows, all from one sample in a study of T cells in Graves' hyperthyroidism and ophthalmopathy. TCRdb re-called the multiplex PCR reads through MiXCR, storing one row per CDR3 protein. Among around 340,000 distinct CDR3 sequences, 15% to 20% were seen once, and the ten largest hold around a sixth. The specimen was blood. These receptors came from a middle-aged woman with Graves' ophthalmopathy. The CDR3 runs from the conserved cysteine through the conserved F or W. D genes are given only for firm matches.

>TRBJ1-3|TRBV15|.
CATSRDLGLSGNTIYF
>TRBJ1-2|TRBV28|.
CASSLGTTRYGYTF
>TRBJ1-5|TRBV28|TRBD1
CASGDSRNQPQHF
>TRBJ1-2|TRBV19|TRBD1
CASRGQGGNYGYTF
>TRBJ1-3|TRBV7-8|TRBD1
CASSTGQGFSGNTIYF
>TRBJ2-7|TRBV13|.
CASSLGSGETYEQYF
>TRBJ2-6|TRBV13|TRBD2
CASSPAGSSGANVLTF
>TRBJ1-5|TRBV27|.
CASSFGGAEAQHF
>TRBJ2-7|TRBV12-3/TRBV12-4|.
CASAKTEYEQYF
>TRBJ1-2|TRBV19|.
CASTRPGGNGYTF
>TRBJ1-6|TRBV6-1|TRBD1
CASTTGTGDSPLHF
>TRBJ2-5|TRBV12-3/TRBV12-4|.
CASSPTSKGTQYF
>TRBJ1-3|TRBV28|.
CASSNVHTIYF
>TRBJ1-2|TRBV6-2/TRBV6-3|.
CASRPRTGLGYTF
>TRBJ2-7|TRBV20-1|.
CSARDPPGQYF
>TRBJ2-7|TRBV2|.
CASRVSEIYEQYF
>TRBJ2-5|TRBV18|.
CASSPGSRWETQYF
>TRBJ1-1|TRBV29-1|.
CSVDYDSGGAFF
>TRBJ2-7|TRBV28|TRBD1
CASKRTGTYEQYF
>TRBJ2-7|TRBV28|.
CASSSQTDRSFYEQYF
>TRBJ2-5|TRBV5-1|TRBD1
CASSSGGLETQYF
>TRBJ2-2|TRBV20-1|TRBD2
CSARDSSGTTGELFF
>TRBJ2-2|TRBV28|.
CASSLRGDWTGELFF
>TRBJ2-4|TRBV6-2/TRBV6-3|.
CASSYSIAYLAKNIQYF
>TRBJ2-7|TRBV30|.
CAWSVEGNYEQYF
>TRBJ2-7|TRBV10-2|.
CASSERGEQYF
>TRBJ1-2|TRBV4-3|.
CASSQERGVNYGYTF
>TRBJ1-1|TRBV28|.
CASSFGGAKGFF
>TRBJ2-7|TRBV7-8|.
CASSLDPGFSYEQYF
>TRBJ2-3|TRBV9|TRBD2
CASSVGSGRWEDTQYF
>TRBJ1-3|TRBV5-1|.
CASSLALGDGNTIYF
>TRBJ1-1|TRBV6-5|.
CASSSSAGTEAYF
>TRBJ2-2|TRBV19|.
CASSMFTGELFF
>TRBJ2-5|TRBV15|.
CATSRDQRDQETQYF
>TRBJ2-5|TRBV28|.
CASSFTGRQETQYF
>TRBJ2-7|TRBV29-1|.
CSVERHSEQYF
>TRBJ1-1|TRBV5-8|.
CASSLSHQTNTEAFF
>TRBJ2-7|TRBV27|.
CASSYRVTYEQSF
>TRBJ1-1|TRBV28|.
CASSSNRKAFF
>TRBJ2-2|TRBV19|.
CASRWDWDTGELFF
>TRBJ2-7|TRBV6-2/TRBV6-3|.
CASSYSQGEQYF